These 10 T cell receptor beta chains came from one sample sequenced in a study of identical twins. TCRdb processed the 5' RACE reads anew with MiXCR; each CDR3 protein has one entry. The sample includes roughly 350,000 distinct CDR3 sequences, approximately 13% of them seen just once. This same sample was also part of a study on yellow fever vaccine responses in identical twins.

Sequences were obtained from CD8+ T cells sorted from blood. The receptors stem from a woman in her late teens or twenties in good health.

The chain uses TRBV2 and TRBJ2-7; D is undetermined. This CDR3 is built from 12 residues. V lost 3 bases to trimming and J lost 2 bases, with 5 bases between them. CDR1 and CDR2 (germline): SNHLY, FYNNEI. Here the CDR3 DNA reads TGTGCCAGCAGTGAGTTTCCCTACGAGCAGTACGTC. Translated: CASSEFPYEQYV.

In this sample, this clonotype turned up many times. The chain has TRBV29-1 and TRBJ2-2; 14 bases are a match to TRBD2. The CDR3 sequence is 20 residues long. Trimming took 5 bases from V and 5 from J; bases not matched to a gene: 19. In germline, CDR1 is SQVTM, CDR2 ANQGSEA. The CDR3 protein is CSVYRLDGTSGSVATGELFF. For the CDR3, the DNA is TGCAGCGTTTACCGCCTTGACGGGACTAGCGGGAGTGTAGCTACCGGGGAGCTGTTTTTT.

This clonotype was observed many times. The gene calls are TRBV29-1 and TRBJ2-2, with no clear D. Trimming left V 7 bases short and J 4 bases short, with 10 bases between. Germline assignment: CDR1 SQVTM and CDR2 ANQGSEA. The CDR3 has 12 residues. The CDR3 DNA follows: TGCAGCGGACGGGCCGGCACCGGGGAGCTGTTTTTT. Protein: CSGRAGTGELFF.

This clonotype was recorded a few times. The chain carries TRBV12-3 or TRBV12-4 and TRBJ2-1, with 7 bases identical to TRBD2. V was pared by 0 bases and J by 3 bases, with 5 bases of the junction left unmatched. The CDR3 is 16 residues long. CDR3 amino acids: CASSLAAGVNYNEQFF. DNA for the CDR3: TGTGCCAGCAGTTTAGCGGCGGGGGTGAACTACAATGAGCAGTTCTTC.

This clonotype was picked up a small number of times. This rearrangement joins TRBV6-5 to TRBJ2-2, with D perhaps TRBD2 (5 bases). There are 16 residues in the CDR3. Germline V CDR1 and CDR2: MNHEY, SVGAGI. V shed 0 bases and J shed 1 base, with 9 bases lying between them. The CDR3 DNA follows: TGTGCCAGCAGTTACTCGTGGAGCGGGAACACCGGGGAGCTGTTTTTT. It encodes CASSYSWSGNTGELFF.

This clonotype was seen only a few times. This chain connects TRBV9 to TRBJ2-1; no clear D gene. V was clipped by 3 bases and J by 3 bases, with 10 bases between them. This CDR3 region has 14 residues. Per germline, CDR1 SGDLS and CDR2 YYNGEE. The CDR3 bases are TGTGCCAGCAGCGCGACCAACAGCTACAATGAGCAGTTCTTC. Translation gives CASSATNSYNEQFF.

This clonotype came up a few times. The chain recombines TRBV11-2 with TRBJ2-1; D call uncertain. Germline V gene lookup returns CDR1 SGHAT and CDR2 FQNNGV. V was cut by 4 bases and J by 0 bases, with 10 bases left in between. The CDR3 is 15 residues long. The CDR3 sequence: CASSSNVGSYNEQFF. As DNA, the CDR3 is TGTGCCAGCAGCTCCAACGTGGGCTCCTACAATGAGCAGTTCTTC.

Within the sample, this clonotype is medium-sized. The chain recombines TRBV28 with TRBJ1-6, with D hard to call. This CDR3 comprises 13 residues. CDR1 is MDHEN and CDR2 is SYDVKM in the germline V gene. The V end lost 3 bases, the J end lost 14 bases, and 14 bases lay between the germline ends. CDR3 loop: CASSFQRRGALHF. The CDR3 nucleotides read TGTGCCAGCAGTTTCCAAAGACGGGGAGCCCTCCACTTT.

This clonotype has ten or more counts. The gene calls are TRBV29-1 and TRBJ1-1; TRBD1 matches at 9 bases. The J segment lost 3 bases and the V segment lost 4 bases, leaving 9 bases of the junction unmatched. The germline CDR1 and CDR2 sequences are SQVTM and ANQGSEA. This CDR3 has 15 residues. The CDR3 here is CSVGDTGGRYTEAFF. CDR3 DNA sequence: TGCAGCGTTGGAGATACAGGGGGCCGGTACACTGAAGCTTTCTTT. Looking up the rest from reference TRBV29-1 and TRBJ1-1 gives the full variable domain: SAVISQKPSRDICQRGTSLTIQCQVDSQVTMMFWYRQQPGQSLTLIATANQGSEATYESGFVIDKFPISRPNLTFSTLTVSNMSPEDSSIYLCSVGDTGGRYTEAFFGQGTRLTVV.

In its sample, this clonotype was seen a few times. CDR3 protein: CATEKGTEAFF. Here the CDR3 DNA reads TGTGCCACCGAAAAAGGCACTGAAGCTTTCTTT. The chain is built from TRBV6-6 and TRBJ1-1; D ambiguous. CDR1 is MNHNY, CDR2 SVGAGI, per germline (reference sequence). V gave up 10 bases and J gave up 4 bases, with 10 bases separating them. This CDR3 has 11 amino acids.